The 3 T cell receptor beta chains presented below share a single source sample, sequenced in a study of blood T cell repertoires in COVID-19. The repertoire was sequenced with immunoSEQ multiplex PCR; TCRdb's copy has only in-frame clones and lacks some. The sample lists about 320,000 clones; more than 80% were seen once. The source material was peripheral blood. The receptors shown here come from a young man who had recovered from COVID-19.

The chain couples TRBV6-5 to TRBJ2-5; D may be TRBD2 (6 bases). The length of the CDR3 is 15 residues. Germline CDR1 and CDR2: MNHEY and SVGAGI. Trimming left V 5 bases short and J 2 bases short, with 15 bases between. CDR3 DNA sequence: TGTGCCAGCAGTAACTACCCACGGGGGCAAGAGACCCAGTACTTC. Its translation is CASSNYPRGQETQYF.

The V gene is TRBV5-4, the J gene TRBJ2-7; TRBD1 is a possible D gene (6 bases). The CDR3 contains 14 residues. Germline lookup yields CDR1 SGHNT and CDR2 YYREEE (reference sequence). Trimming took 0 bases from V and 0 from J, leaving 7 bases between them. CDR3 protein: CASSLGDNSYEQYF. In nucleotides, the CDR3 is TGTGCCAGCAGCTTGGGGGACAACTCCTACGAGCAGTACTTC.

The rearrangement links TRBV2 to TRBJ2-1; 16 bases map to TRBD2. V was pared by 6 bases and J by 9 bases, with 11 bases of the junction left unmatched. Germline V gene sequence: CDR1 SNHLY, CDR2 FYNNEI. The CDR3 has 17 amino acids. The CDR3 DNA reads TGTGCCAGCAGAGAGGGACTAGCGGGGGGGCCCTGGGCTGAGCAGTTCTTC. It is translated as CASREGLAGGPWAEQFF. Full variable domain (rest looked up from reference TRBV2 and TRBJ2-1): EPEVTQTPSHQVTQMGQEVILRCVPISNHLYFYWYRQILGQKVEFLVSFYNNEISEKSEIFDDQFSVERPDGSNFTLKIRSTKLEDSAMYFCASREGLAGGPWAEQFFGPGTRLTVL.